The sequence of this T cell receptor beta chain was determined in a study of shared clonotypes between healthy human individuals. Findings and caveats of the study: Estimated richness values were generally larger in naive subsets than in memory subsets. Apart from blood, nothing was sampled; tissue repertoires likely differ.

The donor population consisted of healthy HIV-negative adults with no recent acute infections or vaccinations. Sequencing was at deep level. The protocol was immunoSEQ multiplex PCR, while the TCRdb copy is restricted to in-frame clones and leaves out a portion. The sample consists of fewer than 1.6 million clones, approximately 98.5% of them appearing once. For this clone: Its antigen is unidentified. This sample includes further DNA sequences coding for the same CDR3.

CDR3 length: 14 amino acids. Germline lookup yields CDR1 MDHEN and CDR2 SYDVKM. J was trimmed by 0 bases and V by 5 bases; bases with no gene match: 2. The sample taken for sequencing was naive CD4+ T cells sorted from blood. Subset reported: CD45RA+ positively selected. The sequence was obtained from a man in his thirties or forties in good health. The chain couples TRBV28 to TRBJ2-3, with 7 positions matching TRBD1. DNA of the CDR3: TGTGCCAGCAGTCCGGGACAGAGCACAGATACGCAGTATTTT. Translation: CASSPGQSTDTQYF.